The 14 T cell receptor beta chains in this list originate from one sample, sequenced in a study of T cells in localized non-small cell lung cancer (TCRdb year 2020). Library preparation was by the immunoSEQ multiplex PCR assay. What TCRdb holds here is the immuneACCESS table cut down to in-frame rearrangements. Part of the clones is not present; checked against another copy, under half of the missing clones reflect an unresolved V gene, and the others are unexplained. For this sample there are roughly 5,200 clones; around 45% appear just once. 16% of the sample rests with the top ten. The source was lung tumor tissue, collected before any cancer treatment. The receptors were gathered from a man between 40 and 70 years old with stage I lung adenocarcinoma.

V gene TRBV30 combines with J gene TRBJ1-2, with TRBD1 as a possible D gene (6 bases). Germline CDR1 is GTSNPN and CDR2 is SVGIG (reference sequence). This CDR3 contains 12 residues. Trimming took 0 bases from V and 8 from J, leaving 10 bases between them. The CDR3 loop is CAWSVGARGYTF. CDR3 coding DNA: TGTGCCTGGAGTGTGGGGGCGCGCGGCTACACCTTC.

The chain's CDR3 is CASSPISSGSEEQYF. CDR3 nucleotides: TGTGCCAGCTCTCCAATCTCTAGCGGGAGTGAGGAGCAGTACTTC. This chain links TRBV18 with TRBJ2-7; TRBD2 agrees at 10 bases. The CDR3 has 15 amino acids. Germline CDR1 KGHSH, CDR2 LQKENI. J was trimmed by 7 bases and V by 6 bases; bases with no gene match: 12.

This clone was counted many times. The chain combines TRBV11-3 with TRBJ1-1; D gene unclear. This CDR3 is 14 amino acids long. The germline V gene has CDR1 SGHNT and CDR2 YENEEA. V was cut by 5 bases and J by 5 bases, with 15 bases left in between. In DNA form, the CDR3 reads TGTGCCAGCAGCCAAGGGCTTCCGGGGACTGAAGCTTTCTTT. Translating it yields CASSQGLPGTEAFF.

The chain carries TRBV29-1 and TRBJ2-5; possibly TRBD1 for D (6 bases). Germline CDR1 is SQVTM and CDR2 is ANQGSEA. There are 13 residues in the CDR3. V lost 6 bases and J lost 6, with 17 bases in between. CDR3 DNA: TGCAGCGTCCCCCGGGCAGGGACACAGACCCAGTACTTC. The encoded protein is CSVPRAGTQTQYF.

The DNA for the CDR3 is TGTGCCAGCAGTCCGGGACAGTATAATGAAAAACTGTTTTTT. It specifies CASSPGQYNEKLFF. V usage is TRBV6-8 and J usage is TRBJ1-4; 7 bases fit TRBD1. Germline V gene lookup returns CDR1 MNHGY and CDR2 SAAAGT. The CDR3 spans 14 residues. J lost 4 bases, V lost 5 bases, and 4 bases had no gene match.

In DNA form, the CDR3 reads TGTGCCAGCAGCTTGGGGGGGTCCTACTCCTACGAGCAGTACTTC. Translated: CASSLGGSYSYEQYF. The chain is built from TRBV9 and TRBJ2-7; 7 bases agree with TRBD2. Per the germline V gene, CDR1 is SGDLS and CDR2 is YYNGEE. This CDR3 region has 15 residues. Trimming removed 4 bases from V and 0 bases from J; junction bases left unmatched: 7.

This clone was detected only a few times. CDR3 nucleotide sequence: TGTGCCAGCAGCAGGAAGGCTAGCGGGAGTCGGACAGATACGCAGTATTTT. Translating gives CASSRKASGSRTDTQYF. V usage is TRBV11-3 and J usage is TRBJ2-3; TRBD2 matches at 10 bases. The CDR3 consists of 17 residues. The germline V gene has CDR1 SGHNT and CDR2 YENEEA. V trimming: 5 bases; J trimming: 3 bases; junction bases outside the gene matches: 11.

The V gene is TRBV18, the J gene TRBJ2-3, with TRBD2 matching 8 bases. This CDR3 comprises 16 residues. Germline V gene sequence: CDR1 KGHSH, CDR2 LQKENI. The ends lost 5 bases at V and 2 bases at J; junction bases unmatched: 9. CDR3: CASSRESSGSTDTQYF. DNA for the CDR3: TGTGCCAGCTCAAGAGAGTCTAGCGGGTCCACAGATACGCAGTATTTT.

V gene TRBV18 combines with J gene TRBJ2-7; D is undetermined. CDR3 length equals 14 residues. Germline assignment: CDR1 KGHSH and CDR2 LQKENI. V was pared by 0 bases and J by 5 bases, with 11 bases between. The CDR3: CASSPPAGFHEQYF. The DNA of the CDR3 is TGTGCCAGCTCACCACCGGCCGGTTTCCACGAGCAGTACTTC. The entire variable domain, with the rest obtained from reference TRBV18 and TRBJ2-7, is as follows: NAGVMQNPRHLVRRRGQEARLRCSPMKGHSHVYWYRQLPEEGLKFMVYLQKENIIDESGMPKERFSAEFPKEGPSILRIQQVVRGDSAAYFCASSPPAGFHEQYFGPGTRLTVT.

This clone ranks as medium-sized. The chain employs TRBV6-8 and TRBJ1-4; no clear D. CDR1 is MNHGY and CDR2 is SAAAGT in the germline V gene. This CDR3 contains 15 residues. Trimming cost V 7 bases and J 3 bases, with 15 bases left between them. The CDR3 region is CASNPSQESNEKLFF. The CDR3 region has the DNA TGTGCCAGCAACCCAAGCCAGGAATCTAATGAAAAACTGTTTTTT.

CDR3 in amino acids: CASSHGGTEAFF. CDR3 in DNA: TGTGCCAGCTCCCACGGGGGGACAGAAGCTTTCTTT. The genes are TRBV18 and TRBJ1-1, with D tentatively TRBD1 (6 bases). V lost 6 bases to trimming and J lost 8 bases, with 13 bases between them. The CDR3 runs to 12 residues. Germline-derived CDR1 and CDR2 are KGHSH and LQKENI.

This clone was picked up a small number of times. The chain joins TRBV12-2 to TRBJ2-6. TRBV12-2 is a documented pseudogene. The CDR3 is 17 residues long. The CDR3 region has the DNA TGTGCCATCTCAGGGGGGGACCGGAGCTCTGGGGCCAACGTCCTGACTTTC. Encoded protein: CAISGGDRSSGANVLTF.

This clone rates as medium-sized (0.01 to 0.1%). The chain is built from TRBV11-3 and TRBJ2-6; 8 bases align to TRBD1. Germline lookup yields CDR1 SGHNT and CDR2 YENEEA. V shed 3 bases, J shed 10 bases, and the junction held 8 bases outside the gene matches. The CDR3 spans 15 residues. The CDR3 loop is CASSLTDRVKNVLTF. The CDR3, as DNA: TGTGCCAGCAGCTTGACGGACAGGGTGAAAAACGTCCTGACTTTC.

By share of the sample, this clone is medium-sized (0.01 to 0.1%). The rearrangement uses TRBV11-3 and TRBJ2-5; D gene unclear. V was trimmed by 3 bases and J by 8 bases, leaving 16 bases between them. Germline lookup yields CDR1 SGHNT and CDR2 YENEEA. This CDR3 is built from 14 residues. The CDR3 is CASSFPTPLETQYF. In nucleotides, the CDR3 is TGTGCCAGCAGCTTCCCTACCCCGTTAGAAACCCAGTACTTC.